The 15 T cell receptor beta chains given below trace back to one sample, sequenced in a study of blood T cell repertoires in COVID-19 (dated by TCRdb to the early 2020s). The library came from the immunoSEQ multiplex PCR assay. The source is immuneACCESS, and TCRdb retained only in-frame sequences with V and J called. Part of the clones is not carried over; for the studies checked, unresolved V genes explain less than half of this, and the remainder is unexplained. The sample records some 180,000 clones, 86% of which are singletons. The leading ten clones occupy around 21% of the sample. Sequencing used peripheral blood. The source of these receptors is a man between 70 and 80 years old with active or convalescent COVID-19.

The chain uses TRBV5-1 and TRBJ1-2; possibly TRBD1 for D (5 bases). Germline-derived CDR1 and CDR2 are SGHRS and YFSETQ. V lost 3 bases, J lost 9 bases, and 21 bases lay in between. The CDR3 length is 15 residues. DNA of the CDR3: TGCGCCAGCAGCTCAGGCGGGACTCCGGCCGGGAGCTACACCTTC. Residues: CASSSGGTPAGSYTF.

This rearrangement joins TRBV4-3 to TRBJ1-2; D remains ambiguous. Trimming left V 0 bases short and J 1 base short, with 9 bases between. There are 15 residues in the CDR3. The germline V gene encodes CDR1 LGHNA and CDR2 YSLEER. The CDR3 spells CASSQEISSNYGYTF. In DNA form, the CDR3 reads TGCGCCAGCAGCCAAGAGATCTCTAGTAACTATGGCTACACCTTC.

CDR3 bases: TGTGCCAGCTCACCAATCACCCAGGGTGAAGAGCAGTACTTC. The encoded protein is CASSPITQGEEQYF. The chain recombines TRBV18 with TRBJ2-7; a possible D gene is TRBD1 (5 bases). With 2 bases removed from V and 7 bases from J, the gap between germline ends came to 15 bases. The CDR3 spans 14 residues. Germline CDR1 and CDR2: KGHSH and LQKENI.

This clone was counted a few times. V and J are TRBV15 and TRBJ1-5, with 9 bases matching TRBD1. Per the germline V gene, CDR1 is LNHNV and CDR2 is YYDKDF (reference sequence). There are 15 residues in the CDR3. V lost 5 bases and J lost 6; bases outside the gene matches: 8. The CDR3 nucleotides are TGTGCCACCAGCGGGGGGGACAGGGTCCGTCAGCCCCAGCATTTT. Translated: CATSGGDRVRQPQHF.

The chain combines TRBV7-9 with TRBJ1-5; tentative D call: TRBD1 (6 bases). This CDR3 has 16 amino acids. V was shortened by 5 bases and J by 5 bases, with 19 bases between the two germline ends. CDR1 is SEHNR, CDR2 FQNEAQ, per germline (reference sequence). The CDR3 DNA is TGTGCCAGCAGCGAATACCGGGACACAGACGATCAGCCCCAGCATTTT. It specifies CASSEYRDTDDQPQHF. Variable domain in full (rest from reference TRBV7-9 and TRBJ1-5): DTGVSQNPRHKITKRGQNVTFRCDPISEHNRLYWYRQTLGQGPEFLTYFQNEAQLEKSRLLSDRFSAERPKGSFSTLEIQRTEQGDSAMYLCASSEYRDTDDQPQHFGDGTRLSIL.

This chain uses TRBV5-1 with TRBJ2-7; 7 nucleotides match TRBD1. The V and J ends lost 5 bases and 2 bases, in that order; junction bases with no gene match: 10. This CDR3 has 15 amino acids. In germline, CDR1 is SGHRS, CDR2 YFSETQ. The CDR3 loop is CASRQSGTAAYEQYF. The DNA of the CDR3 is TGCGCCAGCAGACAATCCGGGACAGCGGCCTACGAGCAGTACTTC.

This chain links TRBV18 with TRBJ2-1; tentative D call: TRBD1 (6 bases). V lost 5 bases and J lost 0, with 17 bases in between. The germline gives CDR1 KGHSH, CDR2 LQKENI. This CDR3 is 17 amino acids long. CDR3 amino acids: CASSASGDTSSYNEQFF. CDR3 DNA: TGTGCCAGCTCAGCGAGTGGGGACACAAGCTCCTACAATGAGCAGTTCTTC.

The V and J genes are TRBV3-1 (or the pseudogene TRBV3-2) and TRBJ2-5; 8 bases match TRBD1. The V and J ends lost 4 bases and 2 bases, in that order; junction bases with no gene match: 6. In germline, CDR1 is LGHDT, CDR2 YNNKEL (reference sequence). This CDR3 is 15 amino acids long. The CDR3 nucleotides are TGTGCCAGCAGCCCCGGACAGGGCCATCAAGAGACCCAGTACTTC. It codes for CASSPGQGHQETQYF.

The genes are TRBV6-2 or TRBV6-3 and TRBJ1-5; D may be TRBD1 (6 bases). Trimming pared 5 bases from V and 7 bases from J, leaving 18 bases between. This CDR3 is built from 15 residues. Germline lookup yields CDR1 MNHEY and CDR2 SVGEGT. CDR3: CASSKPLQGGQPQHF. CDR3 in DNA: TGTGCCAGCAGTAAGCCCTTACAGGGTGGCCAGCCCCAGCATTTT.

This chain links TRBV7-2 with TRBJ2-1; 14 bases line up with TRBD2. CDR1 and CDR2 from the germline V gene are SGHTA and FQGNSA. The V segment lost 4 bases and the J segment 9 bases; nucleotides outside the gene matches: 5. This CDR3 spans 15 amino acids. CDR3 loop: CASSSPGLAGVEQFF. The CDR3 DNA follows: TGTGCCAGCAGCTCCCCGGGACTAGCGGGAGTTGAGCAGTTCTTC.

This clone appeared a single time. The CDR3 DNA follows: TGTGCCAGCAGTTACTCCCAGGGGACTGAAGCTTTCTTT. Translation gives CASSYSQGTEAFF. The V call is TRBV6-5, the J call TRBJ1-1; the D gene is possibly TRBD1 (6 bases). CDR3 size: 13 residues. Germline CDR1 MNHEY, CDR2 SVGAGI. V lost 0 bases and J 5 bases, leaving 7 bases between the germline ends.

This sequence joins TRBV4-1 and TRBJ2-3, with TRBD2 matching 7 bases. The V segment lost 0 bases and the J segment 3 bases; nucleotides outside the gene matches: 6. The CDR3 is 16 amino acids. CDR1 and CDR2 from the germline V gene are MGHRA and YSYEKL. The CDR3 DNA reads TGCGCCAGCAGCCAAGATTGGGGGGGAGTAACAGATACGCAGTATTTT. It codes for CASSQDWGGVTDTQYF.

The chain couples TRBV19 to TRBJ1-1; tentatively, D is TRBD1 (6 bases). V was shortened by 1 base and J by 6 bases, with 15 bases between the two germline ends. This CDR3 is 15 amino acids long. CDR1 is LNHDA, CDR2 SQIVND, per germline (reference sequence). In nucleotides, the CDR3 is TGTGCCAGTAGTATAGCTGGGGGGGCAAAGGCTGAAGCTTTCTTT. Residues: CASSIAGGAKAEAFF.

The rearrangement joins TRBV5-4 to TRBJ2-5; 9 bases line up with TRBD1. The CDR3 contains 14 residues. The J segment lost 3 bases and the V segment lost 4 bases, leaving 4 bases of the junction unmatched. Per the germline V gene, CDR1 is SGHNT and CDR2 is YYREEE (reference sequence). The CDR3 is CASSDRTGEETQYF. The CDR3 bases are TGTGCCAGCAGCGATAGGACAGGGGAAGAGACCCAGTACTTC.

The V and J genes are TRBV5-1 and TRBJ2-3; 10 bases line up with TRBD2. The germline V gene encodes CDR1 SGHRS and CDR2 YFSETQ. The CDR3 length is 15 residues. With 1 base clipped from V and 1 base from J, the junction kept 0 bases outside the gene matches. As DNA, the CDR3 is TGCGCCAGCAGCTTGCTAGCGGGGGGCACAGATACGCAGTATTTT. As protein: CASSLLAGGTDTQYF.